This TCR beta chain was documented in a study of CD8 T cells in ankylosing spondylitis. Study-level results: Earlier reports found some motif variants in synovial fluid and blood in reactive arthritis. Peripheral blood held disease-linked clones only at relatively low frequency, and these were CD8+. The study identified a TCR beta motif of seven or eight highly homologous variants that appeared characteristic of ankylosing spondylitis blood.

Scientists made TCR beta libraries using quantitative 5'-RACE with molecular barcodes. TCRdb fed the 5' RACE reads into MiXCR, producing one record per CDR3 protein. The sample yields about 340,000 distinct CDR3 sequences, 20% seen once. V shed 4 bases, J shed 4 bases, and the junction held 10 bases outside the gene matches. This CDR3 region has 16 residues. Germline-derived CDR1 and CDR2 are SGDLS and YYNGEE. With respect to this clonotype: The antigen is not known.

What was sequenced was blood, either unsorted or a sorted T cell fraction (not recorded which). This chain uses TRBV9 with TRBJ2-3; 9 bases agree with TRBD1. This clonotype originated in a male donor with ankylosing spondylitis or in good health (not recorded which). The CDR3: CASSPTGTGFADTQYF. CDR3 in DNA: TGTGCCAGCAGCCCGACCGGGACAGGGTTTGCAGATACGCAGTATTTT.